The rows below give T cell receptor beta chains drawn from one sample of a study of blood T cells in healthy people across ages. A single record per CDR3 protein comes from TCRdb applying MiXCR to the 5' RACE reads. The sample gives about 640,000 distinct CDR3 sequences, 58% of which show up once; about two fifths is in the top ten. Sequenced: blood. The receptors were gathered from a man aged 60-69 years in good health. The CDR3 runs from the conserved cysteine through the conserved F or W. Each record gives: clone size, CDR3 length, V gene, J gene, D gene, CDR3 protein, CDR3 DNA. A D gene is named only where the DNA matches it firmly. Size tells how often a clone was seen (once, few, many) or the class of an expanded clone, and some rows leave it out.

>NA|14|TRBV7-8|TRBJ2-3|NA
CASSETLPGYGQYF
TGTGCCAGCAGCGAAACCCTCCCCGGATACGGGCAGTATTTT
>NA|13|TRBV18|TRBJ2-1|NA
CASSVGQHNEQFF
TGTGCCAGCTCAGTAGGACAGCACAATGAGCAGTTCTTC
>NA|15|TRBV6-1|TRBJ1-2|NA
CASSEGAGLDYGYTF
TGTGCCAGCAGTGAAGGGGCCGGCTTGGACTATGGCTACACCTTC
>NA|14|TRBV11-2|TRBJ2-3|NA
CASSLWSDTDTQYF
TGTGCCAGCAGCTTATGGTCAGACACAGATACGCAGTATTTT
>NA|13|TRBV6-5|TRBJ2-3|NA
CTSFNGGTDTQYF
TGTACCAGCTTCAACGGAGGGACAGATACGCAGTATTTT
>few|12|TRBV7-9|TRBJ2-7|NA
CASSLSVYEQYF
TGTGCCAGCAGCTTAAGTGTTTACGAGCAGTACTTC
>once|13|TRBV7-2|TRBJ2-7|NA
CASSPMGTYEQYF
TGTGCCAGCAGCCCAATGGGGACCTACGAGCAGTACTTC
>NA|15|TRBV4-2|TRBJ2-5|NA
CASKAAGQLQETQYF
TGTGCCAGCAAGGCCGCAGGGCAGCTCCAAGAGACCCAGTACTTC
>NA|15|TRBV5-6|TRBJ2-5|TRBD1
CASSSTGGSQETQYF
TGTGCCAGCAGCTCGACAGGGGGGAGTCAAGAGACCCAGTACTTC
>NA|15|TRBV20-1|TRBJ2-1|TRBD2
CSARMWRGGRSEQFF
TGCAGTGCTAGAATGTGGCGGGGGGGCCGCAGTGAGCAGTTCTTC
>NA|15|TRBV11-2|TRBJ2-5|TRBD2
CASRSGTRIHNEQYF
TGTGCCAGCCGGAGCGGGACTAGGATACACAATGAGCAGTACTTC
>NA|15|TRBV6-5|TRBJ1-1|NA
CASRPLLVVNTEAFF
TGTGCCAGCAGGCCCCTTCTGGTCGTGAACACTGAAGCTTTCTTT
>many|13|TRBV7-2|TRBJ1-6|NA
CASNQDRNSPLHF
TGTGCCAGCAACCAGGACCGAAATTCACCCCTCCACTTT
>NA|15|TRBV18|TRBJ2-1|TRBD1
CASSPKDRGHNEQFF
TGTGCCAGCTCACCCAAGGACAGGGGACACAATGAGCAGTTCTTC
>NA|17|TRBV4-1|TRBJ2-5|TRBD2
CASSQDLAGGFQETQYF
TGCGCCAGCAGCCAAGATCTGGCGGGGGGCTTCCAAGAGACCCAGTACTTC
>NA|18|TRBV28|TRBJ1-4|TRBD1
CASSLTGHQGATNEKLFF
TGTGCCAGCAGTTTGACGGGGCACCAGGGGGCAACTAATGAAAAACTGTTTTTT
>NA|14|TRBV10-3|TRBJ1-2|NA
CAISRQDPIYGYTF
TGTGCCATCAGTCGACAGGACCCGATCTATGGCTACACCTTC
>NA|14|TRBV6-2/TRBV6-3|TRBJ1-2|NA
CASSSDRSVSGYTF
TGTGCCAGCAGCTCCGACAGATCCGTAAGCGGCTACACCTTC
>once|15|TRBV10-3|TRBJ2-2|TRBD1
CAITSDRVNTGELFF
TGTGCCATCACCTCGGACAGGGTGAACACCGGGGAGCTGTTTTTT
>NA|14|TRBV12-3/TRBV12-4|TRBJ1-5|NA
CASSYGRHNQPQHF
TGTGCCAGCAGCTACGGACGGCACAATCAGCCCCAGCATTTT
>NA|15|TRBV7-9|TRBJ2-7|TRBD1
CASSLGAGQGYEQYF
TGTGCCAGCAGCTTAGGTGCGGGACAGGGTTACGAGCAGTACTTC
>NA|15|TRBV20-1|TRBJ2-5|TRBD2
CSAGGASGGQETQYF
TGCAGTGCCGGGGGGGCTAGCGGGGGACAAGAGACCCAGTACTTC
>few|13|TRBV11-2|TRBJ1-4|NA
CASSLTRAEKLFF
TGTGCCAGCAGCTTGACCAGGGCTGAAAAACTGTTTTTT
>NA|13|TRBV3-1|TRBJ2-2|NA
CASSQGGTGELFF
TGTGCCAGCAGCCAAGGGGGGACCGGGGAGCTGTTTTTT
>NA|16|TRBV7-2|TRBJ2-4|TRBD2
CASSLEWRGAKNIQYF
TGTGCCAGCAGCTTAGAGTGGCGGGGGGCCAAAAACATTCAGTACTTC
>NA|13|TRBV21-1|TRBJ2-7|NA
CASSKARGYEQYF
TGTGCCAGCAGCAAAGCGAGGGGATACGAGCAGTACTTC
>NA|16|TRBV5-6|TRBJ2-4|TRBD1
CASSLGFRTGKNIQYF
TGTGCCAGCAGCTTGGGCTTTAGGACAGGGAAAAACATTCAGTACTTC
>NA|13|TRBV10-2|TRBJ2-7|TRBD1
CATQDRGAYEQYF
TGCGCCACCCAAGACAGGGGCGCTTACGAGCAGTACTTC
>NA|17|TRBV4-2|TRBJ2-3|TRBD2
CASSHGVGRGLGDTQYF
TGTGCCAGCAGCCACGGAGTGGGGAGGGGCCTTGGGGATACGCAGTATTTT